This TCR beta chain was retrieved from a study of shared clonotypes between healthy human individuals. Methods used by the authors: ImmunoSEQ sequences covered only the junction and lacked quality scores; filtering therefore differed. Profiling relied on immunoSEQ multiplex PCR, and the TCRdb table lists in-frame clones only, not all of them. V and J calls and clone size come straight from that table; D and trimming were deduced from the DNA. Here the sample spans approximately 600,000 clones, 85% to 95% being singletons. Of note for this clone: Its antigen is still unknown.

Naivety among CD8 cells was defined by CD45RO negativity and positive CCR7 selection, thereby excluding terminally differentiated effector memory CD45RA+ cells. Study-level results: Investigators expected sequencing depth to affect clonotype sharing among donors.

This CDR3 spans 17 amino acids. Per germline, CDR1 MDHEN and CDR2 SYDVKM. Between the trimmed V and J ends, which lost 0 bases and 3 bases, there was a span of 18 bases. The specimen sequenced was naive CD8+ T cells sorted from blood. The chain links TRBV28 to TRBJ2-7; D may be TRBD1 or TRBD2 (5 bases each). The sequence derives from a young woman in good health. This CDR3 is CASSLWPRESTLYEQYF. Here the CDR3 DNA reads TGTGCCAGCAGTTTATGGCCCAGGGAGAGTACGCTCTACGAGCAGTACTTC.